These 15 T cell receptor beta chains originate from one sample sequenced in a study of shared T cell receptors in the human thymus. Sequenced by immunoSEQ multiplex PCR; TCRdb stores in-frame clones only, minus some. The table records about 380,000 clones, 95% of them present only once. Sequencing was done on a sample of thymocytes. These receptors all stem from a human donor.

This clone occurred a few times. The chain recombines TRBV30 with TRBJ1-2; D remains ambiguous. The CDR3 totals 10 residues. V was pared by 0 bases and J by 6 bases, with 2 bases between. Looked up from germline, CDR1 is GTSNPN and CDR2 is SVGIG (reference sequence). CDR3: CAWSVDGYTF. In DNA form, the CDR3 reads TGTGCCTGGAGTGTTGATGGCTACACCTTC.

V is TRBV25-1 and J is TRBJ2-7, with 9 bases identical to TRBD2. V trimming: 4 bases; J trimming: 4 bases; junction bases outside the gene matches: 11. The germline CDR1 and CDR2 sequences are MGHDK and SYGVNS. This CDR3 is built from 16 residues. The CDR3 DNA sequence: TGTGCCAGCAGTGTGGGGGCTAGCGGGGCGGTTTACGAGCAGTACTTC. As protein: CASSVGASGAVYEQYF.

V and J are TRBV6-1 and TRBJ2-4, with a weak D call TRBD2 (6 bases). CDR3 size: 18 residues. The V gene lost 3 bases and the J gene lost 3 bases, with 21 bases spanning the gap. Germline V gives CDR1 MNHNS, CDR2 SASEGT. The CDR3 DNA is TGTGCCAGCAGTGAGGCTCTGATCCTCTGGAGGGTCAAAAACATTCAGTACTTC. As protein: CASSEALILWRVKNIQYF.

V usage is TRBV7-9 and J usage is TRBJ1-1, with D perhaps matching TRBD1 (5 bases). The length of the CDR3 is 15 residues. V lost 5 bases and J 4 bases, leaving 17 bases between the germline ends. CDR1 and CDR2 (germline): SEHNR, FQNEAQ (reference sequence). In DNA, the CDR3 is TGTGCCAGCAGCCCCTCCGGCAGGGAGGGCACTGAAGCTTTCTTT. Its protein product is CASSPSGREGTEAFF.

This clone turned up a few times. The chain links TRBV9 to TRBJ2-1; 8 positions agree with TRBD2. The CDR3 is 17 residues long. Germline CDR1 is SGDLS and CDR2 is YYNGEE. The J segment lost 4 bases and the V segment lost 3 bases, leaving 12 bases of the junction unmatched. CDR3 DNA sequence: TGTGCCAGCAGCGCCCTCCCCGGGAGGGCCGTTTACAATGAGCAGTTCTTC. Encoded protein: CASSALPGRAVYNEQFF. The full variable domain, rest sourced from reference TRBV9 and TRBJ2-1, is DSGVTQTPKHLITATGQRVTLRCSPRSGDLSVYWYQQSLDQGLQFLIQYYNGEERAKGNILERFSAQQFPDLHSELNLSSLELGDSALYFCASSALPGRAVYNEQFFGPGTRLTVL.

The V and J genes are TRBV27 and TRBJ2-5; TRBD1 matches at 7 bases. V lost 5 bases to trimming and J lost 7 bases; unmatched junction nucleotides: 10. The V gene's germline CDR1 is MNHEY and CDR2 SMNVEV (reference sequence). The CDR3 is made up of 14 amino acids. The CDR3 DNA reads as TGTGCCAGCAGTCGCCGGCAGGGGGTTGGGACCCAGTACTTC. Protein product: CASSRRQGVGTQYF.

This chain uses TRBV5-1 with TRBJ2-7, with TRBD2 as a possible D gene (6 bases). The CDR3 has 15 amino acids. V was trimmed by 5 bases and J by 6 bases, leaving 21 bases between them. From germline, CDR1 is SGHRS and CDR2 YFSETQ. CDR3 sequence reads: CASREEAGSYFEQYF. CDR3 nucleotide sequence: TGCGCCAGCAGGGAGGAGGCGGGAAGTTATTTCGAGCAGTACTTC.

The chain employs TRBV5-1 and TRBJ1-4; D is uncertain. Trimming took off 4 bases at V and 7 bases at J, with 11 bases between the two ends. The CDR3 totals 13 residues. Germline values: CDR1 SGHRS, CDR2 YFSETQ. CDR3 nucleotides: TGCGCCAGCAGCCCCTTGGGCGTTGAAAAACTGTTTTTT. This translates into CASSPLGVEKLFF.

This clone showed up just once. The gene calls are TRBV30 and TRBJ1-3; D uncertain. The CDR3 spans 15 residues. Germline assignment: CDR1 GTSNPN and CDR2 SVGIG (reference sequence). The ends were cut back, 1 base at V and 0 bases at J, with 10 bases in the middle. CDR3 residues: CAWSGVSVSGNTIYF. CDR3 nucleotides: TGTGCCTGGAGTGGGGTCTCGGTCTCTGGAAACACCATATATTTT.

This chain uses TRBV28 with TRBJ2-1, with a tentative D call TRBD2 (5 bases). This CDR3 has 21 residues. V lost 5 bases to trimming and J lost 0 bases, with 29 bases between them. The germline CDR1 and CDR2 sequences are MDHEN and SYDVKM. CDR3 nucleotide sequence: TGTGCCAGCAGTCCTCACCTGGACTGTGAATCGAGGCGGCCCTCCTACAATGAGCAGTTCTTC. It encodes CASSPHLDCESRRPSYNEQFF. The entire variable domain, with the rest obtained from reference TRBV28 and TRBJ2-1, is as follows: DVKVTQSSRYLVKRTGEKVFLECVQDMDHENMFWYRQDPGLGLRLIYFSYDVKMKEKGDIPEGYSVSREKKERFSLILESASTNQTSMYLCASSPHLDCESRRPSYNEQFFGPGTRLTVL.

The chain carries TRBV5-6 and TRBJ1-5; the D is unclear. The V and J ends lost 4 bases and 4 bases respectively, with 12 bases between them. The CDR3 runs to 14 residues. The V gene's germline CDR1 is SGHDT and CDR2 YYEEEE. The CDR3 sequence: CASSKRVGNQPQHF. DNA of the CDR3: TGTGCCAGCAGCAAGAGGGTGGGAAATCAGCCCCAGCATTTT. Full variable domain (outside the CDR3, taken from reference TRBV5-6 and TRBJ1-5): DAGVTQSPTHLIKTRGQQVTLRCSPKSGHDTVSWYQQALGQGPQFIFQYYEEEERQRGNFPDRFSGHQFPNYSSELNVNALLLGDSALYLCASSKRVGNQPQHFGDGTRLSIL.

This clone came up a few times. This rearrangement joins TRBV13 to TRBJ2-7; 7 bases are shared with TRBD1. The CDR3 loop spans 16 amino acids. The V and J ends lost 5 bases and 0 bases, in that order; junction bases with no gene match: 10. Germline V gene data show CDR1 as PRHDT and CDR2 as FYEKMQ (reference sequence). This chain's CDR3 is CASSRQTGQSSYEQYF. CDR3 nucleotide sequence: TGTGCCAGCAGCCGACAGACAGGGCAGAGCTCCTACGAGCAGTACTTC.

This chain links TRBV6-5 with TRBJ2-7; D gene ambiguous. Looked up from germline, CDR1 is MNHEY and CDR2 is SVGAGI. The V and J ends lost 2 bases and 5 bases respectively, with 10 bases between them. The CDR3 runs to 13 residues. The CDR3 sequence is CASSYRSLDEQYF. DNA of the CDR3: TGTGCCAGCAGTTACCGTTCCCTGGACGAGCAGTACTTC.

The J gene is TRBJ2-5, the V gene TRBV28, with D maybe TRBD2 (7 bases). V lost 6 bases and J lost 5, with 28 bases in between. Germline values: CDR1 MDHEN, CDR2 SYDVKM. This CDR3 contains 18 residues. The CDR3 DNA follows: TGTGCCAGCAGACGGCGGGACAAGTCGGGAGGTATAGCGGAGACCCAGTACTTC. It specifies CASRRRDKSGGIAETQYF.

The V gene is TRBV14, the J gene TRBJ1-1; TRBD1 might be the D (6 bases). Per germline, CDR1 SGHDN and CDR2 FVKESK. Trimming cost V 0 bases and J 0 bases, with 20 bases left between them. The CDR3 extends over 19 amino acids. CDR3 region: CASSQEGRLTGSVNTEAFF. Here the CDR3 DNA reads TGTGCCAGCAGCCAAGAGGGGCGTTTGACAGGCTCCGTGAACACTGAAGCTTTCTTT.